The T cell receptor beta chain described here comes from a study of T-cell memory formation after mild COVID-19. General study results and limits: Contracting clones from day 15 to 85 showed balanced CD4/CD8; later expanders favored CD4+. Largely, contracting CD4+ clones fell within CM and EM, and contracting CD8+ clones within EMRA.

Of note for this clonotype: The antigen is not known.

From germline, CDR1 is SGHDN and CDR2 FVKESK. J was trimmed by 8 bases and V by 2 bases; bases with no gene match: 6. The CDR3 has 15 amino acids. Libraries for TCRalpha and TCRbeta carried sample barcodes and unique molecular identifiers via 5'RACE. Using its own MiXCR run on the 5' RACE reads, TCRdb lists one record per CDR3 protein. The table has about 270,000 distinct CDR3 sequences, about a sixth seen once. The sequenced sample was PBMCs or a T cell subset sorted from them (not recorded which). V gene TRBV14 combines with J gene TRBJ1-6; TRBD1 aligns across 7 bases. The clonotype originates from a young man who had mild COVID-19 (a few samples of this study predate the infection). Cell type and time point are not known. The CDR3 protein is CASSQYRGGDSPLHF. As DNA, the CDR3 is TGTGCCAGCAGCCAATACAGGGGCGGAGATTCACCCCTCCACTTT. The complete variable domain, with remaining parts taken from reference TRBV14 and TRBJ1-6, reads EAGVTQFPSHSVIEKGQTVTLRCDPISGHDNLYWYRRVMGKEIKFLLHFVKESKQDESGMPNNRFLAERTGGTYSTLKVQPAELEDSGVYFCASSQYRGGDSPLHFGNGTRLTVT.